This T cell receptor beta chain was sequenced in a study of CD8 T cells in ankylosing spondylitis. General study points: According to the report, clones linked to the disease were significantly enriched in matched synovial fluid samples taken from ankylosing spondylitis patients.

Points on this clonotype: Its antigen is still unknown.

Preparation of TCR beta libraries was done by quantitative 5'-RACE with molecular barcodes. TCRdb analysed the 5' RACE reads with MiXCR anew, one entry per CDR3 protein. The repertoire consists of 50,000 to 70,000 distinct CDR3 sequences, with approximately 6% occurring once and the leading ten covering roughly 4.8%. This receptor was obtained from a male donor with ankylosing spondylitis. The sample taken for sequencing was synovial fluid, either unsorted or a sorted T cell fraction (not recorded which).

CDR3 sequence (DNA): TGTGCCAGCAGTTTATCGGCTCCCCGGGGCAGACGGCACTCCTACGAGCAGTACTTC. It specifies CASSLSAPRGRRHSYEQYF. The chain uses TRBV28 and TRBJ2-7; D is possibly TRBD1 or TRBD2 (5 bases each). Trimming removed 1 base at V and 0 bases at J, with 22 bases between. Germline CDR1 MDHEN, CDR2 SYDVKM. The CDR3 spans 19 residues. The variable domain in full, with the rest retrieved from reference TRBV28 and TRBJ2-7, is DVKVTQSSRYLVKRTGEKVFLECVQDMDHENMFWYRQDPGLGLRLIYFSYDVKMKEKGDIPEGYSVSREKKERFSLILESASTNQTSMYLCASSLSAPRGRRHSYEQYFGPGTRLTVT.